The 17 T cell receptor beta chains listed next were all sequenced from one sample in a study of graft-versus-host responses after intestinal transplantation. These TCRs' antigens remain unknown. Sequencing was performed with immunoSEQ multiplex PCR; in TCRdb, only in-frame clones are kept and a portion is missing. Of approximately 99,000 clones in the sample, approximately 90% were seen once. Sequencing used unstimulated CD8+ T cells sorted from spleen or lymph node cells, obtained before transplant. The receptor source for this set is a human donor who was the organ donor for an intestinal transplant.

The V gene is TRBV19, the J gene TRBJ2-4; TRBD2 agrees at 11 bases. V shed 4 bases, J shed 3 bases, and the junction held 11 bases outside the gene matches. This CDR3 has 18 amino acids. Germline values: CDR1 LNHDA, CDR2 SQIVND (reference sequence). The CDR3 DNA follows: TGTGCCAGTAGTACCGTACTAAGACTAGCGGGGAACAAAAACATTCAGTACTTC. Protein product: CASSTVLRLAGNKNIQYF.

CDR3 nucleotides: TGTGCCAGCAGCCGAGAGGGGGTAACAGGGATCATTCATGGGCAGTACTTC. This encodes CASSREGVTGIIHGQYF. The chain combines TRBV21-1 with TRBJ2-7; the table assigns TRBD1, which was not confirmed against the DNA. TRBV21-1 counts as a pseudogene. This CDR3 comprises 17 residues.

The chain has TRBV11-2 and TRBJ1-2; 9 positions match TRBD1. The germline CDR1 and CDR2 sequences are SGHAT and FQNNGV. V was pared by 3 bases and J by 6 bases, with 11 bases of the junction left unmatched. The CDR3 is 16 residues long. This CDR3 is CASSFLGGDREDGYTF. CDR3 in DNA: TGTGCCAGCAGCTTCTTAGGGGGGGACAGGGAGGATGGCTACACCTTC.

The gene calls are TRBV4-1 and TRBJ1-5; 9 bases are a match to TRBD1. The ends lost 1 base at V and 7 bases at J; junction bases unmatched: 5. This CDR3 is 15 amino acids long. In germline, CDR1 is MGHRA, CDR2 YSYEKL. The CDR3 loop is CASSQAQGAGQPQHF. The CDR3 DNA sequence: TGCGCCAGCAGCCAAGCACAGGGGGCTGGACAGCCCCAGCATTTT.

The V and J genes are TRBV7-9 and TRBJ1-5; D uncertain. Germline V CDR1 and CDR2: SEHNR, FQNEAQ (reference sequence). CDR3 length: 12 amino acids. Trimming shortened V by 5 bases and J by 11 bases, and 13 bases separated the two germline ends. The CDR3 nucleotides read TGTGCCAGCAGCGGCGCCGAGGCGTCCCAGCATTTT. This encodes CASSGAEASQHF.

This clone has a single count. The chain couples TRBV13 to TRBJ2-7; no firm D call. V lost 2 bases to trimming and J lost 6 bases, with 5 bases between them. The CDR3 has 11 amino acids. The germline gives CDR1 PRHDT, CDR2 FYEKMQ (reference sequence). The CDR3 sequence: CASSLSREQYF. The CDR3 DNA sequence: TGTGCCAGCAGCTTAAGCCGCGAGCAGTACTTC.

The chain couples TRBV29-1 to TRBJ2-3; D is ambiguous. The CDR3 is 15 residues long. Per germline, CDR1 SQVTM and CDR2 ANQGSEA. V was cut by 0 bases and J by 2 bases, with 12 bases left in between. The CDR3 DNA reads as TGCAGCGTTGAAGATCTGCCCCGCGACACAGATACGCAGTATTTT. Protein: CSVEDLPRDTDTQYF.

This chain connects TRBV6-5 to TRBJ2-7; no clear D. The germline gives CDR1 MNHEY, CDR2 SVGAGI. V was shortened by 2 bases and J by 4 bases, with 18 bases between the two germline ends. The CDR3 has 16 residues. Here the CDR3 reads CASSYHTDFVAYEQYF. The CDR3 nucleotides are TGTGCCAGCAGTTACCACACCGATTTCGTAGCTTACGAGCAGTACTTC.

This CDR3 reads CASSSRQDHLLNTEAFF. CDR3 nucleotide sequence: TGTGCCAGCAGCTCCAGACAGGACCACCTATTGAACACTGAAGCTTTCTTT. This chain uses TRBV5-4 with TRBJ1-1; TRBD1 might be the D (6 bases). Germline CDR1 is SGHNT and CDR2 is YYREEE (reference sequence). The CDR3 spans 17 residues. Trimming pared 3 bases from V and 0 bases from J, leaving 18 bases between.

The V and J genes are TRBV27 and TRBJ1-5, with D perhaps matching TRBD1 (5 bases). This CDR3 has 13 amino acids. The germline gives CDR1 MNHEY, CDR2 SMNVEV (reference sequence). V was cut by 3 bases and J by 5 bases, with 8 bases left in between. This CDR3 reads CASSLKGHQPQHF. DNA for the CDR3: TGTGCCAGCAGTTTGAAGGGGCATCAGCCCCAGCATTTT.

V and J are TRBV7-2 and TRBJ2-2, with 9 bases lining up with TRBD2. The CDR3 totals 15 residues. With 4 bases clipped from V and 3 bases from J, the junction kept 3 bases outside the gene matches. CDR1 and CDR2 from the germline V gene are SGHTA and FQGNSA. The CDR3 DNA is TGTGCCAGCAGCTCCGCGGGGGGGGACACCGGGGAGCTGTTTTTT. It specifies CASSSAGGDTGELFF.

The chain employs TRBV9 and TRBJ2-7, with 11 bases lining up with TRBD2. Germline V gene sequence: CDR1 SGDLS, CDR2 YYNGEE. The CDR3 is 16 amino acids. V lost 4 bases and J lost 3; bases outside the gene matches: 9. CDR3 DNA sequence: TGTGCCAGCAGCCCATACCCCACTAGCGGGAGCTACGAGCAGTACTTC. Protein sequence: CASSPYPTSGSYEQYF.

For this clone: Other DNA sequences in the same sample also yield this CDR3. The chain links TRBV5-6 to TRBJ2-7, with 9 positions matching TRBD2. The CDR3 loop spans 14 amino acids. V lost 0 bases, J lost 5 bases, and 3 bases stayed unmatched. The germline gives CDR1 SGHDT, CDR2 YYEEEE. The CDR3 loop reads CASSLGTSVHEQYF. The CDR3 coding sequence is TGTGCCAGCAGCTTGGGGACTAGCGTCCACGAGCAGTACTTC.

This chain links TRBV9 with TRBJ1-3; D uncertain. Trimming took off 0 bases at V and 2 bases at J, with 6 bases between the two ends. CDR3 size: 14 residues. The V gene's germline CDR1 is SGDLS and CDR2 YYNGEE. The CDR3 DNA is TGTGCCAGCAGCGTAGGCGGGGCTGGAAACACCATATATTTT. Protein: CASSVGGAGNTIYF.

V and J are TRBV4-1 and TRBJ1-2; no definite D call. The CDR3 runs to 13 residues. V dropped 2 bases and J dropped 6 bases, with 10 bases sitting between them. Germline values: CDR1 MGHRA, CDR2 YSYEKL. CDR3: CASSQWLSDGYTF. CDR3 nucleotide sequence: TGCGCCAGCAGCCAATGGCTTTCAGATGGCTACACCTTC.

The chain uses TRBV28 and TRBJ2-1, with a weak D call TRBD1 (6 bases). The CDR3 contains 18 residues. Looked up from germline, CDR1 is MDHEN and CDR2 is SYDVKM. Deletions cut 2 bases from V and 0 bases from J, with 17 bases between. CDR3 loop: CASSLPHRARSSYNEQFF. DNA for the CDR3: TGTGCCAGCAGTTTACCCCACAGGGCGCGGAGCTCCTACAATGAGCAGTTCTTC. The whole variable domain, remainder taken from reference TRBV28 and TRBJ2-1, is DVKVTQSSRYLVKRTGEKVFLECVQDMDHENMFWYRQDPGLGLRLIYFSYDVKMKEKGDIPEGYSVSREKKERFSLILESASTNQTSMYLCASSLPHRARSSYNEQFFGPGTRLTVL.

The V and J genes are TRBV5-1 and TRBJ2-7; the match to TRBD2 covers 11 bases. J gave up 4 bases and V 4 bases, and 4 bases lay outside the gene matches. CDR1 SGHRS and CDR2 YFSETQ come from the germline V gene. This CDR3 spans 14 amino acids. This CDR3 is CASSRTSGRYEQYF. CDR3 bases: TGCGCCAGCAGCCGCACTAGCGGGAGATACGAGCAGTACTTC.